A selection of T cell receptor beta chains follows, all from one sample in a study of blood T cell repertoires in COVID-19. The repertoire was sequenced with immunoSEQ multiplex PCR; TCRdb's copy has only in-frame clones and lacks some. The sample contains hundreds of thousands of clones, 80% to 90% of which appear only once. Source material: peripheral blood. These receptors all stem from an elderly woman with COVID-19, enrolled during active disease. CDR3s include the opening cysteine and the closing phenylalanine or tryptophan. Clone size is stated in some rows and not others, as once, few, many or a class when expanded.

TRBJ2-3 TRBV24-1 . CATSDARKGNTDTQYF
TRBJ1-6 TRBV2 . CASSGGGASNSPLHF
TRBJ1-1 TRBV11-2 . CASSREWGPEAFF
TRBJ2-1 TRBV28 . CASLRSGGDNEQFF
TRBJ2-1 TRBV4-3 . CASSQDRLAGVGEQFF
TRBJ1-1 TRBV2 . CASSQTYTEAFF
TRBJ2-3 TRBV7-2 few CASSHTRDLAGGQYF
TRBJ1-5 TRBV2 . CASNSNTAGQPQHF
TRBJ1-1 TRBV14 . CASSQDWDRENTEAFF
TRBJ1-6 TRBV27 . CASRPIQGSKSYNSPLHF
TRBJ1-5 TRBV4-1 . CASSPRQGPGQPQHF
TRBJ1-2 TRBV7-3 . CASSPQGFGGYTF
TRBJ1-2 TRBV27 . CASSFFKPTLEGYTF